Listed here are 28 T cell receptor beta chains from one sample, sequenced in a study of blood T cell repertoires in COVID-19. Produced via immunoSEQ multiplex PCR; TCRdb's table is partial and in-frame only. The sample lists 200,000 to 250,000 clones; 82% were seen once. Sequenced material: peripheral blood. These receptors came from a woman older than 75 with acute or convalescent COVID-19.

This clone appeared a single time. This chain links TRBV5-6 with TRBJ1-1, with D tentatively TRBD1 (6 bases). Trimming stripped 2 bases from V and 2 bases from J, with 10 bases between. Germline CDR1 reads SGHDT; CDR2 reads YYEEEE. CDR3 size: 14 residues. The CDR3 DNA follows: TGTGCCAGCAGCTTACAGGGCGGAAACACTGAAGCTTTCTTT. Encoded protein: CASSLQGGNTEAFF.

The chain links TRBV10-3 to TRBJ1-1; D unclear. The germline V gene has CDR1 ENHRY and CDR2 SYGVKD. This CDR3 has 13 residues. Trimming removed 7 bases from V and 8 bases from J, with 17 bases in between. The CDR3 DNA reads TGTGCCATCATCCCTGAAGGAGGCAGGGAAGCTTTCTTT. Translated, it gives CAIIPEGGREAFF.

This chain joins TRBV5-6 and TRBJ1-6, with TRBD1 matching over 9 bases. V shed 4 bases and J 6 bases; nucleotides not matched to a gene: 2. The CDR3 runs to 14 residues. In germline, CDR1 is SGHDT, CDR2 YYEEEE. CDR3 DNA sequence: TGTGCCAGCAGCAGGACAGGGGCTAATTCACCCCTCCACTTT. Encoded protein: CASSRTGANSPLHF.

V is TRBV10-3 and J is TRBJ1-2, with D perhaps matching TRBD1 (5 bases). Trimming took 5 bases from V and 4 from J, leaving 14 bases between them. The CDR3 sequence is 14 residues long. The germline V gene encodes CDR1 ENHRY and CDR2 SYGVKD. The DNA for the CDR3 is TGTGCCATCAGTCGGGGGAATGGAGGCTATGGCTACACCTTC. Its protein is CAISRGNGGYGYTF.

DNA of the CDR3: TGTGCCAGCAGCTTTACAGCAAACTACAATGAGCAGTTCTTC. Translating it yields CASSFTANYNEQFF. This chain uses TRBV7-9 with TRBJ2-1; no reliable D call. Germline V gene lookup returns CDR1 SEHNR and CDR2 FQNEAQ (reference sequence). V was cut by 3 bases and J by 3 bases, with 9 bases left in between. The CDR3 totals 14 residues.

This chain uses TRBV9 with TRBJ1-2, with 9 positions matching TRBD1. From germline, CDR1 is SGDLS and CDR2 YYNGEE. CDR3 size: 14 residues. V lost 4 bases and J lost 7; bases outside the gene matches: 8. CDR3 residues: CASSPAGTGFGYTF. The CDR3 coding sequence is TGTGCCAGCAGCCCCGCCGGGACAGGGTTTGGCTACACCTTC.

This clone was detected only a few times. The gene calls are TRBV10-3 and TRBJ2-1, with TRBD1 identical over 7 bases. Germline V gives CDR1 ENHRY, CDR2 SYGVKD. CDR3 size: 17 residues. Losses at the gene ends were 6 bases for V and 0 bases for J; bases not matched to a gene: 11. The CDR3 DNA sequence: TGTGCCATCAGGTCACAGGGGCCCCTAAGCTCCTACAATGAGCAGTTCTTC. It encodes CAIRSQGPLSSYNEQFF.

J is TRBJ1-2 and V is TRBV20-1; weak D call: TRBD1 (6 bases). The germline V gene has CDR1 DFQATT and CDR2 SNEGSKA (reference sequence). The CDR3 totals 11 residues. V was cut by 5 bases and J by 4 bases, with 8 bases left in between. CDR3: CSALDSYGYTF. The CDR3 coding sequence is TGCAGTGCTCTGGACAGCTATGGCTACACCTTC.

There are a few counts of this clone. The chain couples TRBV5-1 to TRBJ1-2; D may be TRBD1 (5 bases). This CDR3 has 16 amino acids. V was shortened by 4 bases and J by 4 bases, with 20 bases between the two germline ends. The V gene's germline CDR1 is SGHRS and CDR2 YFSETQ. CDR3 sequence: CASSPTTALGGYGYTF. CDR3 DNA sequence: TGCGCCAGCAGCCCAACGACAGCCCTCGGGGGCTATGGCTACACCTTC.

The chain has TRBV7-9 and TRBJ2-3, with 9 bases lining up with TRBD2. Trimming cost V 6 bases and J 0 bases; bases outside gene matches: 13. The CDR3 consists of 18 residues. CDR1 is SEHNR and CDR2 is FQNEAQ in the germline V gene (reference sequence). In DNA, the CDR3 is TGTGCCAGCAGGCCAAGCGGGGGGCGAACTTCTAGCACAGATACGCAGTATTTT. It encodes CASRPSGGRTSSTDTQYF.

The CDR3 nucleotides are TGTGCCAGCAGTCTCGCCCCGGACAGGGGCGGCCGATCACCCCTCCACTTT. Its translation: CASSLAPDRGGRSPLHF. This sequence joins TRBV27 and TRBJ1-6, with TRBD1 identical over 9 bases. V lost 5 bases, J lost 10 bases, and 15 bases stayed unmatched. The CDR3 has 17 amino acids. Germline assignment: CDR1 MNHEY and CDR2 SMNVEV (reference sequence).

The V and J genes are TRBV6-4 and TRBJ2-2; D might be TRBD1 (6 bases). This CDR3 is 15 amino acids long. V lost 9 bases and J 1 base, leaving 15 bases between the germline ends. The germline V gene encodes CDR1 MRHNA and CDR2 SNTAGT. The CDR3, as DNA: TGTGCCAGAACTCCCCGGGACAAGAACACCGGGGAGCTGTTTTTT. It is translated as CARTPRDKNTGELFF.

As regards this clone: A junction boundary mismatches the germline segment, possibly from a read error. The rearrangement uses TRBV4-1 and TRBJ1-2; 9 bases map to TRBD1. CDR1 and CDR2 from the germline V gene are MGHRA and YSYEKL. The CDR3 totals 14 residues. The CDR3 sequence: CASSQSTGGHGHTF. In DNA, the CDR3 is TGCGCCAGCAGCCAATCAACAGGGGGCCATGGCCACACCTTC.

The chain joins TRBV30 to TRBJ2-3, with D uncertain. Trimming pared 0 bases from V and 5 bases from J, leaving 12 bases between. The germline V gene has CDR1 GTSNPN and CDR2 SVGIG (reference sequence). The CDR3 contains 14 residues. CDR3 in DNA: TGTGCCTGGAGTGTATGGCCAGGTGAAGATACGCAGTATTTT. The encoded protein is CAWSVWPGEDTQYF.

The chain has TRBV30 and TRBJ1-4, with 8 positions matching TRBD1. The germline CDR1 and CDR2 sequences are GTSNPN and SVGIG (reference sequence). V gave up 2 bases and J gave up 4 bases; unmatched junction bases: 6. The CDR3 totals 15 residues. Here the CDR3 reads CAWSFNRGVNEKLFF. The CDR3 nucleotides read TGTGCCTGGAGTTTCAACAGGGGGGTTAATGAAAAACTGTTTTTT.

This chain uses TRBV28 with TRBJ1-1; D is unclear. The CDR3 consists of 12 residues. CDR1 is MDHEN and CDR2 is SYDVKM in the germline V gene. The V and J ends lost 9 bases and 3 bases respectively, with 11 bases between them. The CDR3 loop reads CASNEWYTEAFF. The CDR3 nucleotides are TGTGCCAGTAACGAGTGGTACACTGAAGCTTTCTTT.

This chain joins TRBV7-2 and TRBJ1-4, with D possibly being TRBD1 (5 bases). Germline V lookup: CDR1 SGHTA, CDR2 FQGNSA. This CDR3 is built from 14 residues. V was clipped by 3 bases and J by 5 bases, with 10 bases between them. CDR3 in DNA: TGTGCCAGCAGCTTTAGGGGAAACAATGAAAAACTGTTTTTT. This translates into CASSFRGNNEKLFF. The whole variable domain, filled in from reference TRBV7-2 and TRBJ1-4, reads GAGVSQSPSNKVTEKGKDVELRCDPISGHTALYWYRQSLGQGLEFLIYFQGNSAPDKSGLPSDRFSAERTGGSVSTLTIQRTQQEDSAVYLCASSFRGNNEKLFFGSGTQLSVL.

The CDR3 sequence: CASSLGGTSSYNEQFF. CDR3 DNA sequence: TGTGCCAGCAGCTTAGGAGGGACCAGCTCCTACAATGAGCAGTTCTTC. J is TRBJ2-1 and V is TRBV7-3, with D perhaps TRBD2 (6 bases). This CDR3 comprises 16 residues. Trimming took 2 bases from V and 0 from J, leaving 11 bases between them. Germline CDR1 SGHTA, CDR2 FQGTGA. Variable domain in full (rest from reference TRBV7-3 and TRBJ2-1): GAGVSQTPSNKVTEKGKYVELRCDPISGHTALYWYRQSLGQGPEFLIYFQGTGAADDSGLPNDRFFAVRPEGSVSTLKIQRTERGDSAVYLCASSLGGTSSYNEQFFGPGTRLTVL.

The chain employs TRBV6-4 and TRBJ1-1; 9 bases fit TRBD1. The V segment lost 4 bases and the J segment 4 bases; nucleotides outside the gene matches: 10. Germline lookup yields CDR1 MRHNA and CDR2 SNTAGT. The CDR3 has 16 residues. CDR3 coding DNA: TGTGCCAGCAGTGTCACTTACAGGGGGCTTGGCACTGAAGCTTTCTTT. This sequence encodes CASSVTYRGLGTEAFF.

This clone was recorded once. The chain combines TRBV6-5 with TRBJ2-1; weak D call: TRBD1 (6 bases). Deletions cut 6 bases from V and 0 bases from J, with 12 bases between. Germline loops: CDR1 MNHEY, CDR2 SVGAGI. This CDR3 spans 15 amino acids. The CDR3 bases are TGTGCCAGCAGGATGGGACATAACTCCTACAATGAGCAGTTCTTC. Protein product: CASRMGHNSYNEQFF.

This rearrangement joins TRBV6-6 to TRBJ2-7; 7 bases agree with TRBD1. J gave up 0 bases and V 7 bases, and 12 bases lay outside the gene matches. CDR3 length equals 16 residues. From germline, CDR1 is MNHNY and CDR2 SVGAGI (reference sequence). CDR3 coding DNA: TGTGCCAGCACCGGCGAGGGACAGTTTCTCTCCTACGAGCAGTACTTC. Translated, it gives CASTGEGQFLSYEQYF.

This clone has more than one count but fewer than ten. This sequence joins TRBV5-5 and TRBJ2-7; TRBD1 agrees at 9 bases. The CDR3 sequence is 14 residues long. Germline V lookup: CDR1 SGHKS, CDR2 YYEKEE (reference sequence). The junction had 8 bases not matched to a gene; V was cut back by 6 bases and J by 4 bases. This chain's CDR3 is CASTERDRVYEQYF. As DNA, the CDR3 is TGTGCCAGCACCGAAAGGGACAGGGTGTACGAGCAGTACTTC.

The chain has TRBV4-2 and TRBJ1-1; 7 nucleotides agree with TRBD1. The CDR3 spans 17 residues. Germline lookup yields CDR1 LGHNA and CDR2 YNFKEQ. Trimming at V came to 0 bases and at J to 1 base, leaving 8 bases not matched to a gene. In nucleotides, the CDR3 is TGTGCCAGCAGCCAAGACCCGAGACAGGGTGGGAACACTGAAGCTTTCTTT. Translated, it gives CASSQDPRQGGNTEAFF.

This clone was seen just once. The chain has TRBV27 and TRBJ1-4; no firm D call. Germline-derived CDR1 and CDR2 are MNHEY and SMNVEV (reference sequence). This CDR3 spans 14 amino acids. Trimming shortened V by 3 bases and J by 3 bases, and 8 bases separated the two germline ends. The CDR3 loop reads CASSLRFPNEKLFF. The CDR3 DNA is TGTGCCAGCAGTTTGAGGTTTCCTAATGAAAAACTGTTTTTT.

The J gene is TRBJ1-4, the V gene TRBV12-3 or TRBV12-4; no reliable D call. The V and J ends lost 4 bases and 8 bases respectively, with 11 bases between them. The CDR3 covers 13 residues. CDR3 coding DNA: TGTGCCAGCAGTTCTACGGAGGAGGAAAAACTGTTTTTT. Protein product: CASSSTEEEKLFF.

The chain couples TRBV12-3 or TRBV12-4 to TRBJ1-2; tentatively, D is TRBD1 (5 bases). CDR3 length: 13 residues. The V gene lost 7 bases and the J gene lost 13 bases, with 22 bases spanning the gap. The CDR3: CASTAGPRRLATF. The CDR3 nucleotides are TGTGCCAGCACCGCGGGGCCGAGACGACTTGCCACCTTC.

The rearrangement joins TRBV5-4 to TRBJ2-2, with TRBD2 matching over 9 bases. The CDR3 runs 17 residues. The germline CDR1 and CDR2 sequences are SGHNT and YYREEE (reference sequence). V lost 4 bases and J lost 5; bases outside the gene matches: 12. CDR3 in amino acids: CASSPLEAGGGTGELFF. The CDR3 region has the DNA TGTGCCAGCAGCCCACTTGAAGCGGGGGGTGGTACCGGGGAGCTGTTTTTT.

This clone was seen only once. The J gene is TRBJ2-4, the V gene TRBV6-5; 7 nucleotides match TRBD1. CDR1 and CDR2 from the germline V gene are MNHEY and SVGAGI. This CDR3 is 15 amino acids long. V lost 1 base to trimming and J lost 3 bases; unmatched junction nucleotides: 3. The CDR3 here is CASSYWDRGKNIQYF. The CDR3 DNA reads TGTGCCAGCAGTTACTGGGACAGAGGCAAAAACATTCAGTACTTC.